These 5 T cell receptor beta chains originate from one sample sequenced in a study of cytomegalovirus exposure and HLA in healthy donors (TCRdb year 2017). Libraries were constructed by the immunoSEQ multiplex PCR assay. The immuneACCESS repertoire file appears here via TCRdb, limited to in-frame rearrangements. These files lack a portion of the clones; in checked studies, under half of the deficit traces to unresolved V genes, and the cause of the others is not known. The sample table shows about 330,000 clones, and roughly 87% are seen once. The ten biggest clones cover approximately 1% of the sample. Sequenced input: PBMCs. The receptor set was obtained from a woman younger than 45 in good health and CMV-seropositive.

DNA for the CDR3: TGTGCCAGCAGCCTATGGACAGGAATGAACACTGAAGCTTTCTTT. Translated, it gives CASSLWTGMNTEAFF. The rearrangement joins TRBV9 to TRBJ1-1; 7 nucleotides match TRBD1. V lost 4 bases and J lost 0; bases outside the gene matches: 6. This CDR3 has 15 residues. Germline-derived CDR1 and CDR2 are SGDLS and YYNGEE.

The chain employs TRBV7-2 and TRBJ2-7; TRBD2 agrees at 8 bases. J gave up 4 bases and V 1 base, and 6 bases lay outside the gene matches. CDR3 length: 15 amino acids. Looked up from germline, CDR1 is SGHTA and CDR2 is FQGNSA. In DNA form, the CDR3 reads TGTGCCAGCAGCTTAGTACTAGCGGAGGAATACGAGCAGTACTTC. Translated, it gives CASSLVLAEEYEQYF.

The V and J genes are TRBV29-1 and TRBJ2-7; possibly TRBD2 for D (6 bases). Germline V lookup: CDR1 SQVTM, CDR2 ANQGSEA. The CDR3 spans 13 residues. V was trimmed by 5 bases and J by 1 base, leaving 12 bases between them. This CDR3 reads CSVSEGRSYEQYF. CDR3 coding DNA: TGCAGCGTTTCGGAGGGCAGGTCCTACGAGCAGTACTTC.

CDR3 residues: CASSLPAQYGYTF. CDR3 bases: TGTGCCAGCAGCTTGCCAGCACAATATGGCTACACCTTC. J is TRBJ1-2 and V is TRBV7-9, with D hard to call. Germline-derived CDR1 and CDR2 are SEHNR and FQNEAQ (reference sequence). Trimming left V 3 bases short and J 5 bases short, with 10 bases between. The CDR3 totals 13 residues.

V is TRBV28 and J is TRBJ2-7, with D perhaps matching TRBD2 (5 bases). V was cut by 3 bases and J by 1 base, with 13 bases left in between. The CDR3 spans 15 residues. The germline V gene encodes CDR1 MDHEN and CDR2 SYDVKM. Here the CDR3 reads CASSFGVVGSYEQYF. CDR3 DNA: TGTGCCAGCAGTTTCGGGGTTGTGGGTTCCTACGAGCAGTACTTC. The full variable domain, completed using reference TRBV28 and TRBJ2-7, is DVKVTQSSRYLVKRTGEKVFLECVQDMDHENMFWYRQDPGLGLRLIYFSYDVKMKEKGDIPEGYSVSREKKERFSLILESASTNQTSMYLCASSFGVVGSYEQYFGPGTRLTVT.